The sequence of this T cell receptor (beta chain) was determined in a study of early T cells in non-severe SARS-CoV-2 infection. About the study: It was bulk RNA from unsorted whole blood that was sequenced, and the chains were unpaired. Study-level points and caveats: The matching step, a VDJdb search, favored anti-spike CD8 responses and missed private and CD4 specificities.

In regard to this clonotype: Antigen: not known.

As part of library construction, unique molecular identifiers were attached to individual cDNA molecules. TCRdb re-called the 5' RACE reads with MiXCR, one entry per CDR3 protein. This sample yields over 20,000 distinct CDR3 sequences, of which over 4% are seen a single time; approximately 5% belongs to the top ten. The junction had 5 bases not matched to a gene; V was cut back by 7 bases and J by 3 bases. Germline CDR1 and CDR2: SQVTM and ANQGSEA. There are 15 residues in the CDR3. This rearrangement joins TRBV29-1 to TRBJ2-3, with 15 positions matching TRBD2. The sample was whole blood. The TCR sequence derives from an adult who was a healthcare worker with PCR-confirmed SARS-CoV-2 infection or an uninfected control (not recorded which). CDR3 in amino acids: CSAGTSGRTTDTQYF. DNA of the CDR3: TGCAGCGCCGGGACTAGCGGGAGGACGACAGATACGCAGTATTTT.